This note documents a single TCR beta chain sequence. Clones were sequenced by immunoSEQ multiplex PCR, and TCRdb holds only the in-frame ones, with some missing. Here the sample spans about 200,000 clones, 82% being singletons. The sample is drawn from a study of blood T cell repertoires in COVID-19. Study-level background: The samples span acute and convalescent COVID-19 from the United States, Italy and Spain.

This CDR3 has 18 amino acids. V trimming: 1 base; J trimming: 0 bases; junction bases outside the gene matches: 6. CDR1 is SGHVS and CDR2 is FQNEAQ in the germline V gene. This sequence joins TRBV7-8 and TRBJ1-3, with TRBD1 matching over 10 bases. Sequenced input: PBMCs or T cells enriched from blood (not recorded which). The sequence was collected from a man aged 40-50 years who had recovered from COVID-19. This CDR3 is CASSLVGTGAYSGNTIYF. DNA of the CDR3: TGTGCCAGCAGCTTAGTCGGGACAGGGGCATACTCTGGAAACACCATATATTTT.